The sequence of this TCR beta chain was determined in a study of cytomegalovirus exposure and HLA in healthy donors (TCRdb year 2017). Concerning the study at large: An earlier analysis of approximately 640 of the donors reported 250 to 300 Gb of sequence data and 117 million unique TCR beta sequences from approximately 180 million T cells. About 320 gigabases of sequencing data and approximately 93 million unique TCR sequences were included in an early release covering around 600 HLA-typed donors. The genetic ancestry cluster associated with self-reported Caucasian donors included 65% to 90% of the 300 to 400 genotyped donors. The study was designed to test whether signatures of past pathogen exposure could be identified by cataloging public T cell receptors. Using immunosequencing, the study profiled T cell repertoires from around 680 subjects and related those repertoires to cytomegalovirus serostatus. Along with the roughly 670-subject first cohort, a separate validation cohort of about 110 different subjects was used. The study combined high-throughput TCR immunosequencing, statistical association of individual TCRs with disease status, and machine learning to predict cytomegalovirus infection status. To study patterns of TCR occurrence, a later analysis re-analyzed previously published TCR beta repertoires from several hundred donors and added high-resolution HLA genotyping. In the later analysis, no new phenotypic data were used to find candidate immune exposures; instead, reliance was placed on TCR beta sequences and their occurrence across donors. To decide whether each TCR beta V gene segment behaved as functional or pseudogenic, an earlier analysis of approximately 590 of the donors relied on high-throughput TCR beta sequencing. Donor age, sex, ethnicity and CMV serostatus were collected together with the repertoire data. Genome-wide SNP genotypes for about 65% of the 666 donors were used in a later genetic analysis, which treated that subset as a discovery cohort. All discovery cohort repertoires had been generated using a single sequencing platform. Class I and class II HLA loci were covered by the typing at four-digit resolution. The number of donors typed differed by locus, with roughly 620-630 for A, B, C, DRB1 and DQB1, roughly 520 for DQA1, under 610 for DPA1, and over 400 for DPB1. Five DR-DQ haplotypes were treated as single units for association and clustering because of strong linkage in the cohort. Among about 360 genotyped donors of the cohort, an average of roughly 240,000 unique TCR beta nucleotide sequences were sequenced per donor, around a sixth of them non-productive. The paper's findings and limits, for the study overall: Linkage disequilibrium might explain the correlated functional status among segregating V segments, but an unknown experimental factor could not be ruled out. About 15 rarely observed V segments, including chromosome 9 orphons, were excluded from the earlier analysis of about 500 of the donors because counts were too low. In a later genetic analysis, a missense DCLRE1C variant was associated with V-gene and J-gene trimming of TCR beta chains, and the association was replicated in an independent cohort. The cohort was sequenced for TCR beta chains only, and without alpha or paired-chain data the features that could be detected were limited. According to the authors, the approach could potentially be generalized to other disease states and immunological phenotypes. The only immune exposure information available for the cohort was CMV serostatus. Across donors, most TCR sequences were observed very rarely, whereas some public TCRs were present in many individuals. A few of the identified cytomegalovirus-associated TCR beta chains were confirmed in vitro to be specific for cytomegalovirus antigens. Broadly in line with IMGT annotations, most TCR beta V segments showed up in productive rearrangements about 87% or about 30% of the time in an earlier analysis of approximately 600 of the donors. The 87-base-pair reads could not distinguish some IMGT-functional V segments, including TRBV6-2 and TRBV6-3, so those segments were excluded. A further reported finding was that TCR beta sequences accurately predicted the HLA-A and HLA-B alleles for most subjects in the first cohort. A later analysis reported that several top co-occurrence clusters appeared linked to parvovirus B19, influenza, CMV and Epstein-Barr virus. A cluster of highly shared sequence variants was judged likely to represent a technical artifact of the sequencing pipeline. In a later analysis, 16,951 TCR beta sequences were associated with specific HLA alleles at a false discovery rate of 0.05. Because HLA typing was unavailable for some donors at each locus, only the typed subset was used in association tests. Compared with equally common non-associated chains, HLA-associated TCR beta chains in a later analysis were more clonally expanded and had lower generation probabilities. In a later analysis, the rate of TCR association differed among HLA loci, with DRB1 alleles having the most associated TCRs and HLA-C alleles having the fewest. According to a later analysis, most CMV-associated TCR beta chains appeared to be HLA-restricted, and the HLA associations seemed to be driven largely by CMV exposure. In both the original and validation cohorts, the classifier was reported to diagnose cytomegalovirus status with high specificity and sensitivity. Strong co-occurrence of HLA alleles, especially DR and DQ, made assigning TCR associations to individual alleles difficult. The study gave a list of 150 to 200 TCR beta chains associated with cytomegalovirus. The presence/absence analyses assumed that sequencing depth was roughly uniform across donors, and that assumption may not be true. Compared with the roughly 670-donor mean, donors in an Asian-associated ancestry cluster had fewer N-insertions in productive TCRs, according to a later genetic analysis.

Of note for this clone: Its antigen is unknown. Within one base of it there is no much larger clone, and no base qualities were kept. The identical CDR3 is also encoded by other nucleotide sequences in the sample.

According to the germline V gene, CDR1 reads SGHRS and CDR2 reads YFSETQ. The CDR3 contains 13 residues, cysteine and phenylalanine counted. The retained sequence is limited to the CDR3, 39 bases, with the frame set at the first base. Trimming removed 0 bases from V and 7 bases from J, leaving 7 bases between the germline ends. Receptor libraries were prepared by the immunoSEQ multiplex PCR assay. The multiplex PCR relied on a mix of 60 forward primers for TCR Vbeta segments and 13 reverse primers for TCR Jbeta segments. The CDR3 region of rearranged TCR beta genes was amplified from genomic DNA by a multiplex PCR assay. The Illumina HiSeq System was used to sequence the amplified TCR beta libraries as 87-base-pair reads. The paper's processing steps were these. In a later analysis, tens of millions of unique TCR beta chains were counted across the approximately 640 repertoires, and roughly 11 million of these chains were shared by at least two donors. To remove PCR and sequencing errors, raw reads were error-corrected and collapsed into unique sequences using a nearest-neighbor algorithm that merged closely related sequences. V, D and J gene segments were assigned by aligning CDR3 sequences to IMGT reference sequences. For a sequence to be retained, a match of at least six nucleotides was required to both a V gene segment and a J gene segment. A rearrangement was called productive if the CDR3 had no stop codons and remained in frame with V and J, and every other rearrangement was called non-productive. Following IMGT convention, CDR3 was defined as the stretch from the second conserved V-encoded cysteine up to the conserved J-encoded phenylalanine. Sequences without an unambiguous match to a single V gene segment were excluded from the earlier analysis of 587 of the donors. In an earlier analysis of approximately 610 of the donors, V segments were called functional above 56.7% productive rearrangements and were called segregating when the between-donor standard deviation exceeded 5%. A statistical classification framework was built for diagnosing cytomegalovirus status from the catalog of TCR beta chain sequences. In a later analysis, V and J genes were assigned by comparing TCR nucleotide sequences against IMGT/GENE-DB human TR gene sequences. In a later analysis, CDR3 sequences and most-parsimonious VDJ recombination scenarios were assigned using the TCRdist pipeline. In a later analysis, every TCR beta chain was defined by the combination of its CDR3 amino acid sequence and its V-gene family, and reads without a unique V-gene family were dropped. A later analysis removed nearly 600 highly shared, low-generation-probability nucleotide sequences to deal with suspected cross-contamination and a sequencing artifact. In a later analysis, a clonal expansion index was calculated for each public chain from normalized within-repertoire ranks of inferred template counts. In a later analysis, generation probabilities were computed using a VDJ recombination model fitted to out-of-frame rearrangements, and the results were checked against IGoR. In a later analysis, TCR-TCR, TCR-HLA and TCR-CMV co-occurrence was scored with hypergeometric tests, and a repertoire-size bias correction was applied to TCR pairs. A later analysis estimated false discovery rates by permuting HLA or CMV assignments 20 times. In a later analysis, co-occurring TCRs were grouped using DBSCAN, and TCRdist sequence similarity was added for clustering within HLA-allele-positive subsets. Repertoires with fewer than 30,000 or more than 120,000 public chains, plus five repertoires with anomalous nucleotide sharing, were excluded from co-occurrence clustering. TCRdb mirrors the immuneACCESS table, restricted to in-frame sequences. Some clones are absent from its copies; in checked studies, under half trace to an unresolved V gene, and the reason for the others is unknown. V, J and clone size derive from that table, while D and trimming were established from the DNA sequence. Counted in this sample were 150,000 to 200,000 clones; about three quarters of them appeared once. 1.1% of the sample goes to the ten largest clones.

The cohort consisted of fewer than 700 healthy bone marrow donors. All cohort members were sampled while nominally healthy, although unrecorded immune exposures were likely present. The donor tested CMV seronegative and was one of the 352 seronegative cohort members. Each donor provided a peripheral blood sample, and peripheral blood mononuclear cells were used for TCR beta sequencing. Genomic DNA was extracted from the blood cell samples with the Qiagen DNeasy Blood Extraction Kit. The chain is encoded by TRBV5-1 joined to TRBJ1-4, with TRBD1 tentatively as D gene (6 bases match). The sample was PBMCs. The receptor was derived from a woman aged 35 to 49 in good health and CMV-seronegative. The CDR3 protein sequence reads: CASSLGRGEKLFF. Here is the DNA: TGCGCCAGCAGCTTGGGCAGGGGTGAAAAACTGTTTTTT.